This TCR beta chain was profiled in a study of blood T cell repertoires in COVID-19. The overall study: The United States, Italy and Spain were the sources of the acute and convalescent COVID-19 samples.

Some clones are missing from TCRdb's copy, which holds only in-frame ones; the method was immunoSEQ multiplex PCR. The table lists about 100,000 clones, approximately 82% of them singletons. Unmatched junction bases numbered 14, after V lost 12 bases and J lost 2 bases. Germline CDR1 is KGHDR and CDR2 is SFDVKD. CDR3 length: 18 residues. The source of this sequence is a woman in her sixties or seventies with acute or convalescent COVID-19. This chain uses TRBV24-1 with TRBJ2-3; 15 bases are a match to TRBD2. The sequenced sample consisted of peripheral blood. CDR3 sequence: CAPQREGLAGGSTDTQYF. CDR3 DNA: TGTGCCCCCCAGAGGGAGGGACTAGCGGGAGGATCCACAGATACGCAGTATTTT.